These 4 T cell receptor beta chains originate from one sample sequenced in a study of CD8+CD57+ T cells in acquired aplastic anemia listed by TCRdb under 2018. Data came from an Illumina HiSeq 2000. Genomic DNA served as template for TCR beta VDJ combination and CDR3 sequence profiling. TCRdb ran its own pipeline on the public reads, namely fastp trimming at Q25 and MiXCR clone calling, and kept in-frame beta chains. Entries are consolidated by CDR3 protein sequence, retaining the most common genes and DNA. This sample lists 95,000 to 150,000 distinct CDR3 sequences; about 43% were detected once. The top ten clones comprise around 2.7% of the sample. Patients chosen for sequencing had shown expansion of CD8+CD57+ cells by flow cytometry. Sequenced: sorted CD4+, CD8+, or CD8+CD57+ T cells (not recorded which) from PBMCs. The receptors were gathered from a human donor with aplastic anemia.

The V and J genes are TRBV2 and TRBJ2-7; D tentatively fits TRBD1 or TRBD2 (5 bases each). CDR3 size: 13 residues. Trimming removed 6 bases at V and 3 bases at J, with 12 bases between. Germline CDR1 reads SNHLY; CDR2 reads FYNNEI. CDR3 loop: CASRRDGVYEQYV. CDR3 coding DNA: TGTGCCAGCAGAAGGGACGGAGTCTACGAGCAGTACGTC.

This clonotype was found many times. CDR3 protein: CASSSADGEQPQHF. The DNA for the CDR3 is TGTGCCAGCAGCTCCGCAGATGGGGAACAGCCCCAGCATTTT. The J gene is TRBJ1-5, the V gene TRBV5-6; D unresolved. The CDR3 has 14 residues. The ends were cut back, 3 bases at V and 7 bases at J, with 14 bases in the middle. Germline V lookup: CDR1 SGHDT, CDR2 YYEEEE.

This clonotype was recorded once. No conserved phenylalanine or tryptophan ends this CDR3, so it is likely a read error. The chain employs TRBV3-1 and TRBJ2-2; D is unresolved. With 4 bases removed from V and 6 bases from J, the gap between germline ends came to 6 bases. Looked up from germline, CDR1 is LGHDT and CDR2 is YNNKEL (reference sequence). CDR3 length equals 12 residues. The CDR3 here is CASSPPPGELFS. CDR3 bases: TGTGCCAGCAGCCCCCCCCCCGGGGAGCTGTTTTCT.

This clonotype showed up many times. The genes are TRBV20-1 and TRBJ2-6; 7 nucleotides line up with TRBD1. This CDR3 is built from 15 residues. The J segment lost 3 bases and the V segment lost 3 bases, leaving 5 bases of the junction unmatched. The germline V gene has CDR1 DFQATT and CDR2 SNEGSKA (reference sequence). CDR3 amino acids: CSASYRGGGANVLTF. The DNA of the CDR3 is TGCAGTGCTAGTTACAGGGGCGGTGGGGCCAACGTCCTGACTTTC.